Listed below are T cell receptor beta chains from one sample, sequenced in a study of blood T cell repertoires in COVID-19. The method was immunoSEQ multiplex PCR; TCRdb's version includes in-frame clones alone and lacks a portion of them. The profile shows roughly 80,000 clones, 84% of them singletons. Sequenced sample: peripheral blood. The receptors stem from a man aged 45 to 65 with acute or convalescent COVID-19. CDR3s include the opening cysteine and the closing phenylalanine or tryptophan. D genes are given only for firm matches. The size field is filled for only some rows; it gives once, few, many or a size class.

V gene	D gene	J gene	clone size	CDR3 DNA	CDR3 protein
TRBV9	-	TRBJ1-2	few	TGTGCCAGCAGCCCCCGAGGGGCAGGACAGAGAAATGGCTACACCTTC	CASSPRGAGQRNGYTF
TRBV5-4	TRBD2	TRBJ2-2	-	TGTGCCAGCAGCCAGGGGACTAGCGGGAATCACGGGGAGCTGTTTTTT	CASSQGTSGNHGELFF
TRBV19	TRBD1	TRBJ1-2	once	TGTGCCAGTACCTTAAGGACAGGGCCTCTTAACTATGGCTACACCTTC	CASTLRTGPLNYGYTF
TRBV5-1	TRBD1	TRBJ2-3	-	TGCGCCAGCAGCCTCGGACAGGGGGCAACTGGCACAGATACGCAGTATTTT	CASSLGQGATGTDTQYF
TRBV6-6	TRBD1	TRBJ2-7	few	TGTGCCAGCAGCTGGGACAGGCACGAGCAGTACTTC	CASSWDRHEQYF
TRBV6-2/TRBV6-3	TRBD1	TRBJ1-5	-	TGTGCCAGCAGCACCCGCCGGGACAGGGGATTCAATCAGCCCCAGCATTTT	CASSTRRDRGFNQPQHF
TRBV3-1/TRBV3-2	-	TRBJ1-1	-	TGTGCCAGCAGCCTCTCAACAATGAACACTGAAGCTTTCTTT	CASSLSTMNTEAFF
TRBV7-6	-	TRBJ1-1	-	TGTGCCAGCAGCTTAGGTGCCGATAGAGAAGCTTTCTTT	CASSLGADREAFF
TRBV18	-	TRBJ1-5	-	TGTGCCAGCTCACCACTCTTCCTTAGCAATCAGCCCCAGCATTTT	CASSPLFLSNQPQHF
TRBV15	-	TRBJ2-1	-	TGTGCCACCAGCAGTGATCCCGGGAGCCCTCTCAATGAGCAGTTCTTC	CATSSDPGSPLNEQFF
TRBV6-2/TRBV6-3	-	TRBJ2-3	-	TGTGCCAGCAGTATAGGGGGGGTCGATACGCAGTATTTT	CASSIGGVDTQYF
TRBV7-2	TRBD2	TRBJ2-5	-	TGTGCCAGCAGCCTCCAAGCGGGGGGGCCAGAGACCCAGTACTTC	CASSLQAGGPETQYF
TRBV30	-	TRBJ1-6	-	TGTGCCTGGAGTGATGAGAATTCACCCCTCCACTTT	CAWSDENSPLHF
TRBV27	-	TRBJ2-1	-	TGTGCCAGCAGTTTAAAGGGGGCCTACAATGAGCAGTTCTTC	CASSLKGAYNEQFF
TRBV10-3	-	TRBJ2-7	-	TGTGCCATTACGGGACAAACGGACGAGCAGTACTTC	CAITGQTDEQYF
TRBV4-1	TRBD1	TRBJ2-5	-	TGCGCCAGCAGCCAAGATAATAGACAGGGTCAGACCCAGTACTTC	CASSQDNRQGQTQYF
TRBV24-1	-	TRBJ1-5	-	TGTGCCACCAGTGATTCGGGGTACAATCAGCCCCAGCATTTT	CATSDSGYNQPQHF
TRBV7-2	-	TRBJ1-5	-	TGTGCCAGCAGCCCGAGTCGGGGTGATGGCAATCAGCCCCAGCATTTT	CASSPSRGDGNQPQHF
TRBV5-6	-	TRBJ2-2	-	TGTGCCAGCAGCTTTCAGTCGACCGGGGAGCTGTTTTTT	CASSFQSTGELFF
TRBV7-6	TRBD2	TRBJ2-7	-	TGTGCCAGCAGCTCCAGTAGCGGGGGCCTCTACGAGCAGTACTTC	CASSSSSGGLYEQYF
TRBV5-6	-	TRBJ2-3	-	TGTGCCAGCACCAGAGACAGAACAGATACGCAGTATTTT	CASTRDRTDTQYF
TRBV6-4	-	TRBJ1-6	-	TGTGCCAGCAGTGAGGGGGCTAATTCACCCCTCCACTTT	CASSEGANSPLHF
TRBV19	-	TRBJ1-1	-	TGTGCCAGTAGTATCGGGGGGGACACTGAAGCTTTCTTT	CASSIGGDTEAFF
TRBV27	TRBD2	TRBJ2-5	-	TGTGCCAGCAGTTCCCTGGTAGCGGGAAGAGAGACCCAGTACTTC	CASSSLVAGRETQYF
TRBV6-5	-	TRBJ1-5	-	TGTGCCAGCAGCCGAAACGGGGGGGAAGGACAGCCCCAGCATTTT	CASSRNGGEGQPQHF
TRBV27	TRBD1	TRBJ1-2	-	TGTGCCAGCAGGGGACAGGATTTCTATGGCTACACCTTC	CASRGQDFYGYTF
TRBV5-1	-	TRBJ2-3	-	TGCGCCAGCAGCTTGGGGGCTGAATTGGTCACAGATACGCAGTATTTT	CASSLGAELVTDTQYF
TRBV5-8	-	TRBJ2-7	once	TGTGCCAGCAGCTTGGAGTCGGGGCAGTACTTC	CASSLESGQYF
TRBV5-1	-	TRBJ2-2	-	TGCGCCAGCAGCCACTGGTCGGCGAACACCGGGGAGCTGTTTTTT	CASSHWSANTGELFF
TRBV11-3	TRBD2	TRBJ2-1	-	TGTGCCAGCAGCTTAGCTGGCGGGGGGGCTAATGAGCAGTTCTTC	CASSLAGGGANEQFF
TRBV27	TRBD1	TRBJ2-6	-	TGTGCCACTGCCCCAGGGGGCTCTGGGGCCAACGTCCTGACTTTC	CATAPGGSGANVLTF
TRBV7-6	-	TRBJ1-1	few	TGTGCCAGCAGCCGACAGGTGAACACTGAAGCTTTCTTT	CASSRQVNTEAFF
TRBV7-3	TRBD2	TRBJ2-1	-	TGTGCCAGCAGCCCAGCTTATTCCCGGACTAGCGGGGGGACTGACGGTGAGCAGTTCTTC	CASSPAYSRTSGGTDGEQFF
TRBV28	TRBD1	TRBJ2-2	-	TGTGCCAGCAGTTCACCGGGACAGGGGGCCGGGGAGCTGTTTTTT	CASSSPGQGAGELFF
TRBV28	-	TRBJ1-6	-	TGTGCCAGCAGTTTTTCTCAGTATAATTCACCCCTCCACTTT	CASSFSQYNSPLHF
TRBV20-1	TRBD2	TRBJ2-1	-	TGCAGTGCCCCTTTCACTAGCGGGCAGTTCTTC	CSAPFTSGQFF
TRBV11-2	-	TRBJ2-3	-	TGTGCCAGCAGCTTAAGTAGAGGCATCACAGATACGCAGTATTTT	CASSLSRGITDTQYF
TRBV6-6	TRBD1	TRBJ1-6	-	TGTGCCAGCAGGGAGCAGGGGGCAGGTTCACCCCTCCACTTT	CASREQGAGSPLHF
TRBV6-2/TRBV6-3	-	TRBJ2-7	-	TGTGCCAGCAGTTACCGGGTGTACGAGCAGTACTTC	CASSYRVYEQYF
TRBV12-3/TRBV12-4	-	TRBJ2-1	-	TGTGCCAGCAGCTCCAGGGTCTACAATGAGCAGTTCTTC	CASSSRVYNEQFF
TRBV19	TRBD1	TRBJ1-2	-	TGTGCCAGTAGTGATCCGGGACAGGGGTTTAACTATGGCTACACCTTC	CASSDPGQGFNYGYTF
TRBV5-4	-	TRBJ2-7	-	TGTGCCAGCAGCTTTGACACTCAGCTCTACGAGCAGTACTTC	CASSFDTQLYEQYF
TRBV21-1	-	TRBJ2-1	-	TGTGCCAGCAGCAAAGTTGCAGGGGAAGACAATGAGCAGTTCTTC	CASSKVAGEDNEQFF
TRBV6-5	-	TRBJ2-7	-	TGTGCCAGCTCGAGGGATCCCGACTACGAGCAGTACTTC	CASSRDPDYEQYF
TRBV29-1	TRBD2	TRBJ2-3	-	TGCAGCGTAGGGGGACTAGCGGGACTAACAGATACGCAGTATTTT	CSVGGLAGLTDTQYF
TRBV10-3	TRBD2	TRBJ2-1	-	TGTGCCATCAGTTCCGGACTAGCGGGAGGCGGTGAGCAGTTCTTC	CAISSGLAGGGEQFF
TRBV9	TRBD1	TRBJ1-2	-	TGTGCCAGCAGCGAAAGGACAGGGGCAACTAACTATGGCTACACCTTC	CASSERTGATNYGYTF